A selection of T cell receptor beta chains follows, all from one sample in a study of shared clonotypes between healthy human individuals. The data were produced by immunoSEQ multiplex PCR, yet TCRdb's version contains in-frame clones alone and is incomplete. The sample records about 2 million clones, around 96% being singletons. Sequenced material: naive CD8+ T cells sorted from blood. These receptor sequences come from a man between 18 and 29 years old in good health. Each CDR3 is given with its conserved first and last residue. D genes are given only for firm matches. Clone size is stated in some rows and not others, as once, few, many or a class when expanded.

>TRBJ2-5|NA|TRBD2|TRBV5-6
CASSWGLAGEETQYF
TGTGCCAGCAGCTGGGGACTAGCGGGAGAGGAGACCCAGTACTTC
>TRBJ1-2|NA|TRBD1|TRBV28
CASSLSGGGQGVDGYTF
TGTGCCAGCAGTTTATCGGGAGGGGGCCAGGGGGTAGATGGCTACACCTTC
>TRBJ1-1|NA|NA|TRBV6-5
CASQGTTEAFF
TGTGCCAGCCAGGGAACCACTGAAGCTTTCTTT
>TRBJ2-4|NA|NA|TRBV21-1
CASSEGPHNIQYF
TGTGCCAGCAGCGAGGGACCCCACAACATTCAGTACTTC
>TRBJ2-2|NA|NA|TRBV6-6
CASSYLASGELFF
TGTGCCAGCAGTTACCTCGCTAGCGGGGAGCTGTTTTTT
>TRBJ1-5|few|TRBD1|TRBV28
CASSNTGEADQPQHF
TGTGCCAGCAGTAACACAGGGGAGGCGGATCAGCCCCAGCATTTT
>TRBJ1-2|once|NA|TRBV4-3
CASSPTSNYGYTF
TGCGCCAGCAGCCCTACCAGTAACTATGGCTACACCTTC
>TRBJ1-2|NA|NA|TRBV10-1
CASSDGYNRAFGYTF
TGCGCCAGCAGTGATGGGTATAACAGGGCCTTTGGCTACACCTTC
>TRBJ2-5|few|NA|TRBV4-1
CASSQESGVETQYF
TGCGCCAGCAGCCAAGAGAGTGGGGTCGAGACCCAGTACTTC
>TRBJ2-3|NA|NA|TRBV10-1
CASSELRGVHDTQYF
TGCGCCAGCAGTGAATTGAGAGGGGTTCACGATACGCAGTATTTT
>TRBJ2-1|NA|TRBD2|TRBV4-3
CASSQDYWGAGDDNEQFF
TGCGCCAGCAGCCAAGATTATTGGGGAGCGGGAGACGACAATGAGCAGTTCTTC
>TRBJ1-4|once|NA|TRBV7-9
CASTQVPGKKLFF
TGTGCCAGCACCCAAGTACCAGGGAAAAAACTGTTTTTT
>TRBJ1-2|NA|NA|TRBV4-1
CASSPTPANYGYTF
TGCGCCAGCAGCCCGACGCCAGCTAACTATGGCTACACCTTC
>TRBJ2-4|NA|TRBD2|TRBV27
CASSSHRDYLNIQYF
TGTGCCAGCAGTTCCCACCGGGACTACTTAAACATTCAGTACTTC
>TRBJ1-2|NA|NA|TRBV6-1
CASSWGGDGYTF
TGTGCCAGCTCATGGGGGGGCGATGGCTACACCTTC
>TRBJ2-3|NA|NA|TRBV27
CASSLLDTDTQYF
TGTGCCAGCAGTTTACTCGACACAGATACGCAGTATTTT
>TRBJ2-5|NA|NA|TRBV2
CASSDTPAGETQYF
TGTGCCAGCAGTGACACTCCCGCGGGAGAGACCCAGTACTTC
>TRBJ1-2|NA|TRBD1|TRBV25-1
CASTLTGGYGYTF
TGTGCCAGCACTTTGACAGGGGGTTATGGCTACACCTTC
>TRBJ2-2|once|NA|TRBV27
CASSWVRNTGELFF
TGTGCCAGCAGTTGGGTCCGGAACACCGGGGAGCTGTTTTTT
>TRBJ2-7|NA|NA|TRBV6-5
CASSYLGVGNEQYF
TGTGCCAGCAGTTACTTAGGGGTGGGGAACGAGCAGTACTTC
>TRBJ1-1|NA|NA|TRBV4-3
CASSQAYLGEDEAFF
TGCGCCAGCAGCCAGGCCTACCTTGGGGAGGATGAAGCTTTCTTT
>TRBJ2-1|NA|TRBD2|TRBV4-3
CASSQYLEREGLDEQFF
TGCGCCAGCAGCCAATACTTGGAGCGGGAGGGCTTAGATGAGCAGTTCTTC
>TRBJ1-1|NA|NA|TRBV6-5
CASSSTNGGTEAFF
TGTGCCAGCAGTTCCACAAATGGTGGCACTGAAGCTTTCTTT
>TRBJ2-5|NA|TRBD1|TRBV7-9
CASSSDWDRAETQYF
TGTGCCAGCAGCTCCGATTGGGACAGGGCGGAGACCCAGTACTTC
>TRBJ2-7|NA|NA|TRBV15
CATSSEGSYEQYF
TGTGCCACCAGCAGTGAGGGCAGCTACGAGCAGTACTTC
>TRBJ1-3|NA|NA|TRBV5-4
CASARGNTIYF
TGTGCCAGCGCACGGGGAAACACCATATATTTT
>TRBJ1-1|NA|NA|TRBV7-3
CASSLSPGENTEAFF
TGTGCCAGCAGCTTAAGTCCAGGTGAGAACACTGAAGCTTTCTTT
>TRBJ2-2|NA|NA|TRBV4-3
CASSQGPSMRTGTGELFF
TGCGCCAGCAGCCAAGGCCCCTCGATGCGTACGGGCACCGGGGAGCTGTTTTTT
>TRBJ1-1|NA|NA|TRBV27
CASSSGLRTEAFF
TGTGCCAGCAGTTCTGGACTCCGGACTGAAGCTTTCTTT
>TRBJ1-5|NA|NA|TRBV13
CASSLGGRPQHF
TGTGCCAGCAGCTTAGGGGGCCGGCCCCAGCATTTT
>TRBJ2-7|NA|NA|TRBV10-2
CASSEGPAGAYEQYF
TGCGCCAGCAGTGAAGGGCCCGCCGGGGCATACGAGCAGTACTTC
>TRBJ2-5|NA|NA|TRBV11-2
CASSLAGSGTETQYF
TGTGCCAGCAGCTTAGCCGGGTCAGGGACGGAGACCCAGTACTTC
>TRBJ1-1|NA|NA|TRBV2
CASREGRMNTEAFF
TGTGCCAGCAGAGAAGGGAGAATGAACACTGAAGCTTTCTTT
>TRBJ2-1|NA|NA|TRBV7-2
CASSLSESSYNEQFF
TGTGCCAGCAGCCTTAGCGAGAGCTCCTACAATGAGCAGTTCTTC
>TRBJ2-5|NA|NA|TRBV6-5
CASSTAGTQETQYF
TGTGCCAGCAGTACAGCGGGTACACAAGAGACCCAGTACTTC
>TRBJ2-1|NA|TRBD2|TRBV4-1
CASSQAAGVYNEQFF
TGCGCCAGCAGCCAAGCAGCGGGGGTTTACAATGAGCAGTTCTTC
>TRBJ2-7|NA|NA|TRBV4-1
CASSQGVGGLGYEQYF
TGCGCCAGCAGCCAAGGGGTTGGGGGTTTAGGCTACGAGCAGTACTTC
>TRBJ2-1|NA|TRBD2|TRBV7-9
CASSLEGLAVFEEQFF
TGTGCCAGCAGCTTAGAAGGACTAGCGGTCTTTGAGGAGCAGTTCTTC
>TRBJ2-3|once|NA|TRBV4-1
CASSQARGPDTQYF
TGCGCCAGCAGCCAAGCTAGGGGACCAGATACGCAGTATTTT